Each of the 28 T cell receptor beta chains below was sequenced from the same sample in a study of cytomegalovirus exposure and HLA in healthy donors. The repertoire was sequenced with immunoSEQ multiplex PCR; TCRdb's copy has only in-frame clones and lacks some. The sample holds over 110,000 clones; 85% to 90% are singletons and the top ten take 8.7%. The sequencing input was PBMCs. All receptors come from a man between 18 and 35 years old in good health and CMV-seropositive.

By share, this clone counts as medium-sized. This chain joins TRBV6-4 and TRBJ2-3; 8 bases are shared with TRBD1. The CDR3 has 16 residues. With 3 bases clipped from V and 4 bases from J, the junction kept 9 bases outside the gene matches. CDR1 and CDR2 (germline): MRHNA, SNTAGT. The CDR3 region has the DNA TGTGCCAGCAGTGATATAGGAGGACAGGGCTCAGATACGCAGTATTTT. It yields the protein CASSDIGGQGSDTQYF.

This clone has a handful of counts. The genes are TRBV7-3 and TRBJ2-1, with a possible D match to TRBD1 (5 bases). The CDR3 has 15 residues. V was clipped by 2 bases and J by 6 bases, with 14 bases between them. CDR1 and CDR2 from the germline V gene are SGHTA and FQGTGA. CDR3 region: CASSLGAGPANEQFF. CDR3 DNA: TGTGCCAGCAGCTTAGGGGCAGGCCCAGCCAATGAGCAGTTCTTC. The full variable domain, its missing parts supplied by reference TRBV7-3 and TRBJ2-1, is GAGVSQTPSNKVTEKGKYVELRCDPISGHTALYWYRQSLGQGPEFLIYFQGTGAADDSGLPNDRFFAVRPEGSVSTLKIQRTERGDSAVYLCASSLGAGPANEQFFGPGTRLTVL.

The V call is TRBV10-2, the J call TRBJ2-1; 9 positions match TRBD2. This CDR3 comprises 15 residues. J gave up 7 bases and V 3 bases, and 7 bases lay outside the gene matches. Germline V lookup: CDR1 WSHSY, CDR2 SAAADI. CDR3 amino acids: CASSEGRGGRNEQFF. CDR3 DNA sequence: TGCGCCAGCAGTGAAGGGCGGGGGGGCAGGAATGAGCAGTTCTTC.

J is TRBJ2-1 and V is TRBV6-4, with 14 bases aligning to TRBD2. Germline CDR1 is MRHNA and CDR2 is SNTAGT. Trimming cost V 2 bases and J 7 bases; bases outside gene matches: 1. The CDR3 is made up of 15 amino acids. CDR3: CASSDRTSGRNEQFF. The CDR3 DNA sequence: TGTGCCAGCAGTGACCGGACTAGCGGGAGGAATGAGCAGTTCTTC.

The chain uses TRBV18 and TRBJ2-1; no reliable D call. Germline CDR1 and CDR2: KGHSH and LQKENI. This CDR3 is built from 14 residues. V was trimmed by 3 bases and J by 7 bases, leaving 13 bases between them. The CDR3 spells CASSPKAGVNEQFF. DNA for the CDR3: TGTGCCAGCTCACCTAAGGCAGGTGTTAATGAGCAGTTCTTC.

This chain uses TRBV7-9 with TRBJ1-2; D call uncertain. The CDR3 length is 14 residues. CDR1 and CDR2 from the germline V gene are SEHNR and FQNEAQ (reference sequence). Trimming took 4 bases from V and 8 from J, leaving 17 bases between them. The CDR3 loop reads CASSWRLNGEGYTF. The CDR3 nucleotides read TGTGCCAGCAGCTGGCGATTGAACGGGGAGGGCTACACCTTC.

The sample holds one count of this clone. V gene TRBV5-6 combines with J gene TRBJ2-7, with TRBD2 as a possible D gene (6 bases). With 1 base removed from V and 2 bases from J, the gap between germline ends came to 13 bases. The germline CDR1 and CDR2 sequences are SGHDT and YYEEEE. The CDR3 has 15 amino acids. The CDR3 coding sequence is TGTGCCAGCAGCTTGTTCGGGAGTGGCACCTACGAGCAGTACTTC. Amino acids: CASSLFGSGTYEQYF.

The chain is built from TRBV5-4 and TRBJ2-1, with TRBD1 as a possible D gene (6 bases). With 3 bases removed from V and 4 bases from J, the gap between germline ends came to 11 bases. Germline-derived CDR1 and CDR2 are SGHNT and YYREEE (reference sequence). The CDR3 consists of 14 residues. CDR3 sequence reads: CASSSGEQYNEQFF. In DNA, the CDR3 is TGTGCCAGCAGCTCAGGGGAACAGTACAATGAGCAGTTCTTC.

V is TRBV19 and J is TRBJ2-7, with D possibly matching TRBD2 (5 bases). The CDR3 extends over 12 amino acids. Deletions cut 5 bases from V and 7 bases from J, with 12 bases between. Germline V gene sequence: CDR1 LNHDA, CDR2 SQIVND (reference sequence). For the CDR3, the DNA is TGTGCCAGTAGTGACTATGGAGATGAGCAGTACTTC. Its translation is CASSDYGDEQYF.

The chain links TRBV5-5 to TRBJ2-2; TRBD1 agrees at 8 bases. CDR1 is SGHKS, CDR2 YYEKEE, per germline (reference sequence). The CDR3 contains 15 residues. Trimming took 4 bases from V and 4 from J; bases not matched to a gene: 6. The CDR3 nucleotides are TGTGCCAGCAGCCCTCTCGGACAGGGCACCGGGGAGCTGTTTTTT. Amino acid sequence: CASSPLGQGTGELFF.

V is TRBV7-9 and J is TRBJ1-4; D is possibly TRBD1 (6 bases). V dropped 4 bases and J dropped 4 bases, with 10 bases sitting between them. Germline V CDR1 and CDR2: SEHNR, FQNEAQ (reference sequence). The CDR3 sequence is 14 residues long. The CDR3 DNA follows: TGTGCCAGCAGCTATGGACAGAATAATGAAAAACTGTTTTTT. Translated: CASSYGQNNEKLFF.

In regard to this clone: The sample carries other DNA sequences with the same CDR3. The V and J genes are TRBV19 and TRBJ2-1, with D possibly being TRBD2 (6 bases). Germline assignment: CDR1 LNHDA and CDR2 SQIVND (reference sequence). V dropped 7 bases and J dropped 8 bases, with 15 bases sitting between them. This CDR3 has 13 amino acids. The CDR3 protein is CASTLGGRDEQFF. CDR3 DNA: TGTGCCAGTACCCTGGGGGGTAGGGATGAGCAGTTCTTC.

This chain's CDR3 is CASSQERKEVRYF. For the CDR3, the DNA is TGCGCCAGCAGCCAAGAGAGGAAGGAGGTCCGGTACTTC. The chain has TRBV4-1 and TRBJ2-7; D is possibly TRBD2 (5 bases). This CDR3 region has 13 residues. Germline V gives CDR1 MGHRA, CDR2 YSYEKL. V lost 0 bases and J 12 bases, leaving 15 bases between the germline ends.

The CDR3 region has the DNA TGTGCCAGCAGCGTGCTGCAGGGGGTACTCTCCTACGAGCAGTACTTC. This gives the protein CASSVLQGVLSYEQYF. The chain employs TRBV5-8 and TRBJ2-7, with 7 bases that match TRBD1. The V and J ends lost 4 bases and 0 bases, in that order; junction bases with no gene match: 10. Germline loops: CDR1 SGHTS, CDR2 YDEGEE. The CDR3 is 16 residues long.

The chain couples TRBV29-1 to TRBJ2-7; the D gene is possibly TRBD1 (5 bases). Trimming removed 3 bases from V and 4 bases from J, with 13 bases in between. Germline V gene data show CDR1 as SQVTM and CDR2 as ANQGSEA. This CDR3 region has 13 residues. The CDR3 sequence: CSVETAKGYEQYF. As DNA, the CDR3 is TGCAGCGTTGAGACAGCAAAGGGTTACGAGCAGTACTTC.

The chain recombines TRBV9 with TRBJ1-3; 9 bases agree with TRBD1. Germline V gives CDR1 SGDLS, CDR2 YYNGEE. The ends lost 3 bases at V and 1 base at J; junction bases unmatched: 2. The CDR3 is 15 amino acids. The CDR3 loop reads CASSADRGSGNTIYF. CDR3 nucleotide sequence: TGTGCCAGCAGCGCGGACAGGGGATCTGGAAACACCATATATTTT.

The rearrangement joins TRBV6-6 to TRBJ2-5; D is possibly TRBD2 (5 bases). Germline CDR1 MNHNY, CDR2 SVGAGI (reference sequence). V lost 0 bases to trimming and J lost 4 bases, with 12 bases between them. The CDR3 runs 15 residues. CDR3 sequence (DNA): TGTGCCAGCAGTTACTCGAGGAGGAAGGTAGAGACCCAGTACTTC. It yields the protein CASSYSRRKVETQYF.

The chain joins TRBV6-1 to TRBJ2-7; maybe TRBD2 (5 bases). V lost 6 bases, J lost 0 bases, and 9 bases lay in between. This CDR3 comprises 13 residues. Germline V gene sequence: CDR1 MNHNS, CDR2 SASEGT. The chain's CDR3 is CASRSGVSYEQYF. In nucleotides, the CDR3 is TGTGCCAGCAGGTCCGGGGTCTCCTACGAGCAGTACTTC.

The rearrangement joins TRBV9 to TRBJ1-2, with TRBD1 matching 7 bases. The CDR3 has 15 amino acids. V lost 3 bases, J lost 3 bases, and 8 bases stayed unmatched. Germline V CDR1 and CDR2: SGDLS, YYNGEE. Here the CDR3 reads CASSEEPGQHYGYTF. The CDR3 DNA follows: TGTGCCAGCAGCGAAGAACCGGGACAGCACTATGGCTACACCTTC.

The CDR3 here is CASSLDFTGDTGELFF. In DNA, the CDR3 is TGTGCCAGCAGCTTAGATTTTACAGGGGACACCGGGGAGCTGTTTTTT. The V gene is TRBV11-3, the J gene TRBJ2-2, with 7 bases fitting TRBD1. Germline lookup yields CDR1 SGHNT and CDR2 YENEEA. The ends lost 0 bases at V and 3 bases at J; junction bases unmatched: 4. The CDR3 spans 16 residues.

The chain employs TRBV30 and TRBJ2-2; D may be TRBD2 (5 bases). CDR1 is GTSNPN, CDR2 SVGIG, per germline (reference sequence). The CDR3 covers 15 residues. V lost 5 bases and J 4 bases, leaving 17 bases between the germline ends. The CDR3 reads CAWSTGFGSTGELFF. In DNA, the CDR3 is TGTGCCTGGTCGACGGGGTTCGGATCCACCGGGGAGCTGTTTTTT.

This chain uses TRBV30 with TRBJ2-5; TRBD1 aligns across 10 bases. V was pared by 2 bases and J by 2 bases, with 8 bases of the junction left unmatched. The CDR3 totals 16 residues. Germline V gene data show CDR1 as GTSNPN and CDR2 as SVGIG (reference sequence). The CDR3 coding sequence is TGTGCCTGGAGTATTAAGATGGGACAGGGGCAAGAGACCCAGTACTTC. It specifies CAWSIKMGQGQETQYF.

This chain links TRBV27 with TRBJ1-5; D is ambiguous. CDR3 length: 18 residues. Deletions cut 1 base from V and 2 bases from J, with 18 bases between. Germline V gives CDR1 MNHEY, CDR2 SMNVEV (reference sequence). Written as DNA, the CDR3 is TGTGCCAGCAGTTTATTCGCGGATGCTCTAGGTGGCAATCAGCCCCAGCATTTT. Amino acid sequence: CASSLFADALGGNQPQHF.

The CDR3 is CASSLSLGRESSGANVLTF. For the CDR3, the DNA is TGCGCCAGCAGCTTGAGCTTGGGTCGGGAGAGCTCTGGGGCCAACGTCCTGACTTTC. This chain uses TRBV5-1 with TRBJ2-6; perhaps TRBD2 as D (6 bases). The CDR3 runs 19 residues. V lost 1 base to trimming and J lost 0 bases, with 17 bases between them. Germline CDR1 SGHRS, CDR2 YFSETQ.

The genes are TRBV6-5 and TRBJ2-1; D may be TRBD1 (6 bases). Germline CDR1 and CDR2: MNHEY and SVGAGI. The V end lost 0 bases, the J end lost 5 bases, and 14 bases lay between the germline ends. The CDR3 runs to 16 residues. The CDR3 DNA sequence: TGTGCCAGCAGTTACTCCCCCAGGGGAATCCACAATGAGCAGTTCTTC. It yields the protein CASSYSPRGIHNEQFF.

CDR3: CASSGYRENYGYTF. The CDR3 nucleotides read TGTGCCAGCAGCGGATACAGGGAAAACTATGGCTACACCTTC. The J gene is TRBJ1-2, the V gene TRBV9; a weak D match, TRBD1 (6 bases). Trimming shortened V by 3 bases and J by 2 bases, and 11 bases separated the two germline ends. Per germline, CDR1 SGDLS and CDR2 YYNGEE. This CDR3 has 14 amino acids.

V gene TRBV27 combines with J gene TRBJ1-1; D remains ambiguous. This CDR3 has 14 residues. Trimming removed 3 bases at V and 5 bases at J, with 13 bases between. Germline V gene data show CDR1 as MNHEY and CDR2 as SMNVEV (reference sequence). The CDR3 loop is CASSFSNSMTEAFF. The CDR3 region has the DNA TGTGCCAGCAGTTTTAGTAATTCTATGACTGAAGCTTTCTTT.

The V call is TRBV7-9, the J call TRBJ2-1; D is possibly TRBD2 (6 bases). CDR3 length: 17 amino acids. Germline V gives CDR1 SEHNR, CDR2 FQNEAQ (reference sequence). V shed 8 bases and J shed 0 bases, with 20 bases lying between them. The CDR3 region is CASRPGISSVSYNEQFF. The CDR3, as DNA: TGTGCCAGCCGCCCCGGGATCTCTAGCGTCTCCTACAATGAGCAGTTCTTC.